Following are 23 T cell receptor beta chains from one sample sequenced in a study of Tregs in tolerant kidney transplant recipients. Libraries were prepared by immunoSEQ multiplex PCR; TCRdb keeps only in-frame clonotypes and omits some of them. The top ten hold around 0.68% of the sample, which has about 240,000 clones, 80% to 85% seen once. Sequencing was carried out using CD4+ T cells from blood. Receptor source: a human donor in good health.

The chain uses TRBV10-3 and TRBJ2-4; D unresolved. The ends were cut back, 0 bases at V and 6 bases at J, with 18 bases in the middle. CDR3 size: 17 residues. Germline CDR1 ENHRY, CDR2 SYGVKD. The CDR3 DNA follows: TGTGCCATCAGTGAGTCGCTCACCGGGCGGAGCAGAAACATTCAGTACTTC. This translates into CAISESLTGRSRNIQYF.

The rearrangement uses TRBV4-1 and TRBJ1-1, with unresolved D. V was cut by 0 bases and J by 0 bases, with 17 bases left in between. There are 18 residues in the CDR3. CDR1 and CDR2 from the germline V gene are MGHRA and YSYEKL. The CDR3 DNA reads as TGCGCCAGCAGCCAAGATAGGATCACCCACCTATTGAACACTGAAGCTTTCTTT. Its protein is CASSQDRITHLLNTEAFF.

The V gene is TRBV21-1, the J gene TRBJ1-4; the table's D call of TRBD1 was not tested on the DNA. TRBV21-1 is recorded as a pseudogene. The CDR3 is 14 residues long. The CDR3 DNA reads TGTGCCAGCAGCATCGACAGCAAGGGAGAAAAACTGTTTTTT. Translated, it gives CASSIDSKGEKLFF.

The CDR3 coding sequence is TGTGCCTGGAGTGTACAAGGGGGCCCCTATGGCTACACCTTC. It is translated as CAWSVQGGPYGYTF. The chain recombines TRBV30 with TRBJ1-2; 7 bases align to TRBD1. The ends lost 0 bases at V and 4 bases at J; junction bases unmatched: 5. The CDR3 has 14 residues. Germline values: CDR1 GTSNPN, CDR2 SVGIG (reference sequence).

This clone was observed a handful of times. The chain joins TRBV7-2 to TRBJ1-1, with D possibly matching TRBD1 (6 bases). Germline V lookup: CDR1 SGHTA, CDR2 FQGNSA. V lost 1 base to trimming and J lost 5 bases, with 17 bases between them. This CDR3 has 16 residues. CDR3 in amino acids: CASSLGGPNRVTEAFF. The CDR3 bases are TGTGCCAGCAGCTTAGGGGGGCCCAACAGGGTGACTGAAGCTTTCTTT.

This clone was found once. CDR3 bases: TGCGCCAGCAGCCATGCCGCCCGGGGGCGCAAAAATGAGCAGTTCTTC. This encodes CASSHAARGRKNEQFF. The rearrangement uses TRBV4-1 and TRBJ2-1; the D call may be TRBD1 or TRBD2 (6 bases each). V was pared by 3 bases and J by 7 bases, with 19 bases between. The CDR3 has 16 amino acids. Germline CDR1 reads MGHRA; CDR2 reads YSYEKL.

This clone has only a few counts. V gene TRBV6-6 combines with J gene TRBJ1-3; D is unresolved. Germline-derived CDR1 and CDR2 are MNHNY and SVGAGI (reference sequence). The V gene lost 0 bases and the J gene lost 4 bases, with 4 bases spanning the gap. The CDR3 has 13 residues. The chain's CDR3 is CASSYSQGNTIYF. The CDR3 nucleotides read TGTGCCAGCAGTTACTCGCAGGGAAACACCATATATTTT.

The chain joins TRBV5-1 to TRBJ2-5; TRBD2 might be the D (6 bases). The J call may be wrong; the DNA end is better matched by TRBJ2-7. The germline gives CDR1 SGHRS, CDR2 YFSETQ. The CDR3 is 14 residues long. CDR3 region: CASSLPTSRHEQYF. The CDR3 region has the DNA TGCGCCAGCAGCTTGCCGACTAGTAGGCACGAGCAGTACTTC.

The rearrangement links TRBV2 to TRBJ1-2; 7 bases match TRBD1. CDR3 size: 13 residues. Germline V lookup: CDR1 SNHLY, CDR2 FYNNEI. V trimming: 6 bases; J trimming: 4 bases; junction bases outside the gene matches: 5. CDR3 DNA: TGTGCCAGCAGGGAGGGGGCGAGCTATGGCTACACCTTC. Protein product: CASREGASYGYTF.

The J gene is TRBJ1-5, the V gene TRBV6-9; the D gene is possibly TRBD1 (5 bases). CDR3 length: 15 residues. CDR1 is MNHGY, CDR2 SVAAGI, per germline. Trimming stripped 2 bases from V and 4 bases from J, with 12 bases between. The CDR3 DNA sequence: TGTGCCAGCAGTTATCGGGGGGGGTGGAATCAGCCCCAGCATTTT. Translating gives CASSYRGGWNQPQHF.

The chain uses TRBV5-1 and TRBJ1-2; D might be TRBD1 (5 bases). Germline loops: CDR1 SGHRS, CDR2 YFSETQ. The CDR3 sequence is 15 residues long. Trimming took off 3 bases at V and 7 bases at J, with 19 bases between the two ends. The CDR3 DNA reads TGCGCCAGCAGCTCTTCGACAGTTAGCGCTGGTGGCTACACCTTC. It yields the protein CASSSSTVSAGGYTF.

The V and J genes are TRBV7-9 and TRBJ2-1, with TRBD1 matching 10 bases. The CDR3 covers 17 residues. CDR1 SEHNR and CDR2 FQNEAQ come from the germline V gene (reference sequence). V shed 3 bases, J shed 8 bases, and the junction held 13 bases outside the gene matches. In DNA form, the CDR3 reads TGTGCCAGCAGCTTCGGTGCGAGGACAGGGGGTAGAGATGAGCAGTTCTTC. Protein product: CASSFGARTGGRDEQFF.

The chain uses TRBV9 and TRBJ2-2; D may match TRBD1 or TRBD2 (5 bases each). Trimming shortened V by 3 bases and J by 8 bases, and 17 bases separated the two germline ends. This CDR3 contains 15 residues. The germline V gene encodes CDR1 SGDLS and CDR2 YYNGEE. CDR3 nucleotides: TGTGCCAGCAGCGCCCGGGACCCCTCCTTTGGGGAGCTGTTTTTT. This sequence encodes CASSARDPSFGELFF.

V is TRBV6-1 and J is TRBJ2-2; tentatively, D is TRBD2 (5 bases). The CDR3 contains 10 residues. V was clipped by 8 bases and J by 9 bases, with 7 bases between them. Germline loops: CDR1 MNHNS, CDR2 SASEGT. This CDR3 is CASAGRELFF. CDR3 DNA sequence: TGTGCCAGCGCGGGTCGGGAGCTGTTTTTT.

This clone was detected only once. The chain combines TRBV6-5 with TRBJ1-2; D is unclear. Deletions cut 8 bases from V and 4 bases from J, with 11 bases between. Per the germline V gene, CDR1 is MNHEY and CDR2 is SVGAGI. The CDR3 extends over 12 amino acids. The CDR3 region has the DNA TGTGCCAGCCGGACTGCGGCCTATGGCTACACCTTC. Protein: CASRTAAYGYTF.

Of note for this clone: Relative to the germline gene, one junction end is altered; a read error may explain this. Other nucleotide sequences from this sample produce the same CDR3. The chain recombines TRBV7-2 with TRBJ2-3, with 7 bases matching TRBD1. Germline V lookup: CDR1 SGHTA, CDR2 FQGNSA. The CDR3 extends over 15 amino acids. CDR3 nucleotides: TGTGCCAGCAGCCTAGCAGGGGGTAACACAGATACGCAGTATTTT. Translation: CASSLAGGNTDTQYF.

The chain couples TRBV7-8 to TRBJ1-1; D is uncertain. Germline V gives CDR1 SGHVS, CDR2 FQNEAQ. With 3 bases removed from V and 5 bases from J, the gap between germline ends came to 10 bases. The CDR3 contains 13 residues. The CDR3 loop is CASSFASGTEAFF. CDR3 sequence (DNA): TGTGCCAGCAGCTTCGCCTCGGGGACTGAAGCTTTCTTT.

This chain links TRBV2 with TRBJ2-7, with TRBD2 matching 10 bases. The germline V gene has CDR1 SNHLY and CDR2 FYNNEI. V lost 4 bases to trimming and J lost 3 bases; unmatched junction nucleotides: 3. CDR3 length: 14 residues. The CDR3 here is CASSGLAGVYEQYF. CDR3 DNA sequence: TGTGCCAGCAGTGGGCTAGCGGGGGTCTACGAGCAGTACTTC.

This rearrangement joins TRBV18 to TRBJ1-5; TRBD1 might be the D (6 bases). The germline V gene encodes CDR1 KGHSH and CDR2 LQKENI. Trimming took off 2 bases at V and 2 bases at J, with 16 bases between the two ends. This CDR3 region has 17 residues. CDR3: CASSPVGARGGNQPQHF. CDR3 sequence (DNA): TGTGCCAGCTCACCAGTCGGCGCCAGGGGTGGCAATCAGCCCCAGCATTTT.

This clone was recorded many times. The CDR3 nucleotides read TGCGCCAGCAGCGATTGGGCACCCGAAGGGGAAAAACTGTTTTTT. Its translation is CASSDWAPEGEKLFF. The chain couples TRBV5-1 to TRBJ1-4; D not resolved. The CDR3 spans 15 residues. Trimming stripped 4 bases from V and 8 bases from J, with 18 bases between. The germline V gene has CDR1 SGHRS and CDR2 YFSETQ. The full variable domain, its missing parts supplied by reference TRBV5-1 and TRBJ1-4, is KAGVTQTPRYLIKTRGQQVTLSCSPISGHRSVSWYQQTPGQGLQFLFEYFSETQRNKGNFPGRFSGRQFSNSRSEMNVSTLELGDSALYLCASSDWAPEGEKLFFGSGTQLSVL.

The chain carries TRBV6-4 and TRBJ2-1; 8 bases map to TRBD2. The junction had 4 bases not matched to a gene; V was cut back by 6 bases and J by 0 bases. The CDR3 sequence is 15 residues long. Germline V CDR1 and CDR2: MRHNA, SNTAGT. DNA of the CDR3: TGTGCCAGCAGGCCAACTAGCGGCTCCTACAATGAGCAGTTCTTC. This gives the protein CASRPTSGSYNEQFF.

The CDR3 spells CASSPLGGSQETQYF. CDR3 DNA sequence: TGTGCCAGCTCACCACTGGGCGGGAGCCAAGAGACCCAGTACTTC. The chain uses TRBV18 and TRBJ2-5, with 7 bases identical to TRBD2. Per germline, CDR1 KGHSH and CDR2 LQKENI. V trimming: 1 base; J trimming: 1 base; junction bases outside the gene matches: 3. This CDR3 is 15 amino acids long.

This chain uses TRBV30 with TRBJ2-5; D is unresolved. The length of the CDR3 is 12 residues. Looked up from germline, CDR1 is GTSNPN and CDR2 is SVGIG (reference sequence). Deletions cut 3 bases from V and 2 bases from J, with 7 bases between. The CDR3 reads CAWRAGQETQYF. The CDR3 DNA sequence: TGTGCCTGGAGGGCCGGGCAAGAGACCCAGTACTTC.